The sequence of this T cell receptor beta chain was determined in a study of T cell repertoires in cytomegalovirus infection. Regarding the study as a whole: Dominating the ex vivo response were HLA-C-restricted CMV-specific TCR beta clonotypes.

The CDR3 has 16 residues. CDR1 MDHEN and CDR2 SYDVKM come from the germline V gene. J lost 5 bases, V lost 7 bases, and 14 bases had no gene match. As to this clonotype: Its target is unknown.

One entry per CDR3 protein, called by TCRdb with MiXCR from the reads. The sample has approximately 910,000 distinct CDR3 sequences, around 30% seen once. The TCR sequence derives from a human donor in good health (CMV status not recorded). Some clones in this sample may be carry-over from other donors' samples. The source material was cultured CD8+ T cells from PBMCs, sampled from culture after CMV antigen stimulation. J is TRBJ2-3 and V is TRBV28; 8 bases map to TRBD2. CDR3 nucleotides: TGTGCCAGCAACACCTTCCGGGGGGGGGCAAAAGATACGCAGTATTTT. It codes for CASNTFRGGAKDTQYF.